The 11 T cell receptor beta chains below all came from one sample that was sequenced in a study of tumor and adjacent non-tumor tissue in lung cancer. RNA was extracted from bulk tissue without any cell sorting. TCRbeta libraries were built with three rounds of nested PCR, modified from ARM-PCR. TCRdb passed the multiplex PCR reads through MiXCR, listing each CDR3 protein once. The table lists approximately 86,000 distinct CDR3 sequences, roughly 72% of them singletons. The sample taken for sequencing was lung tumor tissue. The receptors stem from a woman in her thirties or forties with non-small cell lung cancer.

The table lists this clonotype with many counts. The chain combines TRBV6-5 with TRBJ2-3; D remains unclear. The CDR3 consists of 14 residues. The V gene's germline CDR1 is MNHEY and CDR2 SVGAGI. Trimming shortened V by 0 bases and J by 0 bases, and 4 bases separated the two germline ends. CDR3 in amino acids: CASSYSRSTDTQYF. CDR3 coding DNA: TGTGCCAGCAGTTACTCGAGAAGCACAGATACGCAGTATTTT.

As concerns this clonotype: Sequence at one end of the junction differs from germline and may be a read error. V usage is TRBV11-2 and J usage is TRBJ1-5; perhaps TRBD1 as D (5 bases). The CDR3 has 16 amino acids. Germline CDR1 reads SGHAT; CDR2 reads FQNNGV. This CDR3 is CANSPLPQRGAQPLHF. The CDR3 DNA is TGTGCCAACAGCCCCCTCCCACAAAGGGGCGCTCAGCCCCTGCATTTT.

This clonotype was counted once. The CDR3 does not close with the conserved phenylalanine or tryptophan, likely indicating a read error. The chain joins TRBV11-2 to TRBJ2-3; maybe TRBD2 (5 bases). Trimming stripped 3 bases from V and 8 bases from J, with 18 bases between. The CDR3 has 15 residues. The germline CDR1 and CDR2 sequences are SGHAT and FQNNGV. CDR3 sequence (DNA): TGTGCCAGCAGCTTGGGAGTTACAGAGCCGGGTACGCAGTATTTA. It yields the protein CASSLGVTEPGTQYL.

About this clonotype: A much more abundant neighbour one base away suggests this may be a read error. The chain employs TRBV5-1 and TRBJ1-6; D gene unclear. Germline V gene sequence: CDR1 SGHRS, CDR2 YFSETQ. The length of the CDR3 is 15 residues. The CDR3, as DNA: TGCGCCAGCAGCTTGGAGCGCTCCTATAATTCACCCTTCCACTTT. Protein sequence: CASSLERSYNSPFHF.

Points on this clonotype: One end of the junction is discordant with germline, which a read error may explain. V usage is TRBV6-6 and J usage is TRBJ2-2, with D tentatively TRBD1 or TRBD2 (5 bases each). Germline CDR1 is MNHNY and CDR2 is SVGAGI (reference sequence). The CDR3 covers 16 residues. For the CDR3, the DNA is TGTGCTAGCAGTTATGGGGCCGGGGAGAGCACGGGGCAGCTGTTATTT. The encoded protein is CASSYGAGESTGQLLF.

This clonotype was recorded many times. The gene calls are TRBV29-1 and TRBJ2-3, with D possibly being TRBD1 (6 bases). This CDR3 is built from 15 residues. The germline gives CDR1 SQVTM, CDR2 ANQGSEA. Between the trimmed V and J ends, which lost 5 bases and 0 bases, there was a span of 15 bases. This CDR3 reads CSVYGGQLSTDTQYF. For the CDR3, the DNA is TGCAGCGTTTATGGCGGACAGCTTAGCACAGATACGCAGTATTTT.

Concerning this clonotype itself: A much larger clone lies one base from this, so it may be a read error. The rearrangement joins TRBV30 to TRBJ2-7, with TRBD1 matching 7 bases. Looked up from germline, CDR1 is GTSNPN and CDR2 is SVGIG (reference sequence). The CDR3 contains 14 residues. CDR3 nucleotides: TGTGCCAGGAGTCCGACAGGGCGCTCCTACGAGCAGTACTTC. Translating gives CARSPTGRSYEQYF.

Comments on this clonotype: Compared with germline, one end of the junction differs, possibly owing to a read error. The V gene is TRBV20-1, the J gene TRBJ2-7; D gene ambiguous. The CDR3 consists of 12 residues. Germline CDR1 DFQATT, CDR2 SNEGSKA (reference sequence). The CDR3 reads CTASLGSYEQYF. The CDR3 coding sequence is TGCACTGCTAGTCTAGGGTCATACGAGCAGTACTTC.

To note about this clonotype: One end of the junction fails to match germline, which may point to a read error. The V call is TRBV7-3, the J call TRBJ2-2, with D maybe TRBD1 (5 bases). This CDR3 is built from 13 residues. CDR1 is SGHTA and CDR2 is FQGTGA in the germline V gene. DNA for the CDR3: TGTGTCAGCAGCTTCGACAGTTCCGGGGAGCTGTTTTTT. This translates into CVSSFDSSGELFF.

Of note for this clonotype: The junction departs from the called germline gene at one end, perhaps through a read error. This chain connects TRBV5-1 to TRBJ1-1, with TRBD1 matching over 7 bases. This CDR3 comprises 13 residues. Per the germline V gene, CDR1 is SGHRS and CDR2 is YFSETQ. Here the CDR3 DNA reads TGCGCCATCAGCTTTGAGGGGGCCATTGAAGGTTTCTTT. Protein sequence: CAISFEGAIEGFF.

This clonotype has a handful of counts. J is TRBJ2-7 and V is TRBV19; no firm D call. The germline V gene has CDR1 LNHDA and CDR2 SQIVND (reference sequence). The CDR3 totals 11 residues. Trimming left V 6 bases short and J 3 bases short, with 6 bases between. DNA for the CDR3: TGTGCCAGTAGGAACTTCTACGAGCAGTACTTC. It is translated as CASRNFYEQYF.